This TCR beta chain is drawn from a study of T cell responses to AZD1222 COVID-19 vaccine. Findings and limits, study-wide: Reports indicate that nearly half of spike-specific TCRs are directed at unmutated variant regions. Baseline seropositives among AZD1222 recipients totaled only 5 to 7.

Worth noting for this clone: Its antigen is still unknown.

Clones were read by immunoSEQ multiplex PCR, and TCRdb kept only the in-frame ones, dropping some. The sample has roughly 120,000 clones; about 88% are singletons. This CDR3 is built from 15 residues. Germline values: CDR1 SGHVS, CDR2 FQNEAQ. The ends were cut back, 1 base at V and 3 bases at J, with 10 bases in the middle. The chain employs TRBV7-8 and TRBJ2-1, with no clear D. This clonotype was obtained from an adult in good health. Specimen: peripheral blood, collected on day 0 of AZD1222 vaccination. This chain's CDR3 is CASSLGTLYYNEQFF. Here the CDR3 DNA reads TGTGCCAGCAGCTTAGGCACTCTATACTACAATGAGCAGTTCTTC. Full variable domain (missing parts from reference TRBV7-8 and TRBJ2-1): GAGVSQSPRYKVAKRGQDVALRCDPISGHVSLFWYQQALGQGPEFLTYFQNEAQLDKSGLPSDRFFAERPEGSVSTLKIQRTQQEDSAVYLCASSLGTLYYNEQFFGPGTRLTVL.